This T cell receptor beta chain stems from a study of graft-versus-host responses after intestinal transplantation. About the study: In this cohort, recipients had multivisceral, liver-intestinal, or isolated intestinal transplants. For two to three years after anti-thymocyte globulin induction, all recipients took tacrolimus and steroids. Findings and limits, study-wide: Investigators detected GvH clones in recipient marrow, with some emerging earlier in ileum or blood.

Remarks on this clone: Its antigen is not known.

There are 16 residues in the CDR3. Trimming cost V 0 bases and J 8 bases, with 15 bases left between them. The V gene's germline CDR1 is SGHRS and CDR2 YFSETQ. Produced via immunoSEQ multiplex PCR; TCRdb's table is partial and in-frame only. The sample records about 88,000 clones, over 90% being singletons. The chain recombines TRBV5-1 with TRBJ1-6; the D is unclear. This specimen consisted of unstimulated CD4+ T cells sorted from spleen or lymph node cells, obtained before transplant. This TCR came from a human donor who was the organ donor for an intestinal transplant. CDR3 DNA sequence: TGCGCCAGCAGCTTGGTTCAGAGTACCTCTTATTCACCCCTCCACTTT. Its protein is CASSLVQSTSYSPLHF.